The following is a TCR beta chain sequence with its context. No antigen is known for it. This sample was taken from a study of T cells in localized non-small cell lung cancer. The data were produced by immunoSEQ multiplex PCR, yet TCRdb's version contains in-frame clones alone and is incomplete. In the table there are some 31,000 clones, more than 75% of which are singletons. The study, taken as a whole, reports: It was uninvolved adjacent lung that showed the highest T cell clonality, exceeding tumor. Because sequencing included only one region (of the tumor), heterogeneity remains possible.

The source of this sequence is a male donor aged 60 or older with stage II squamous cell lung carcinoma. The sample here was peripheral blood, taken before any cancer treatment.

In DNA, the CDR3 is TGTGCCATCAGTGAGTATGGCGAGCAGTACTTC. It translates to CAISEYGEQYF. The chain joins TRBV10-3 to TRBJ2-7, with D unclear. The CDR3 has 11 amino acids. Germline loops: CDR1 ENHRY, CDR2 SYGVKD. Trimming cost V 1 base and J 6 bases, with 4 bases left between them.